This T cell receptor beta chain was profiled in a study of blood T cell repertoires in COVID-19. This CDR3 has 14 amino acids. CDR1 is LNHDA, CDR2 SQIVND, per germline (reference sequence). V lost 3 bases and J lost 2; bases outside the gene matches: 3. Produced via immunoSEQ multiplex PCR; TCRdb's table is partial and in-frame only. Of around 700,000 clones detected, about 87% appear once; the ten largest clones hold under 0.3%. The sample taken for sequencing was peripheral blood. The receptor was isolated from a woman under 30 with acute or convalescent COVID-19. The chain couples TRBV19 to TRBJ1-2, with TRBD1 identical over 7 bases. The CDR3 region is CASSIGTENYGYTF. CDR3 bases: TGTGCCAGTAGTATTGGGACAGAGAACTATGGCTACACCTTC.